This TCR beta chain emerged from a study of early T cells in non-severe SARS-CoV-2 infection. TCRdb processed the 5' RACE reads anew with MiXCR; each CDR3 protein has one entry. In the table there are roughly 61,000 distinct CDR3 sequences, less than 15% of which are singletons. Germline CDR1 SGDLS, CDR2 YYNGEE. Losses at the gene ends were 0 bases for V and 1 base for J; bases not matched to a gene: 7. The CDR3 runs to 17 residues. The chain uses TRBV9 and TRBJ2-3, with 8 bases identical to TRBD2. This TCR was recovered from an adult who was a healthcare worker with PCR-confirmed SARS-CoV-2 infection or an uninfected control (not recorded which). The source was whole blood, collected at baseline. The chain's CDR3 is CASSVADSGVGTDTQYF. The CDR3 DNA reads TGTGCCAGCAGCGTAGCTGATAGCGGGGTTGGCACAGATACGCAGTATTTT.